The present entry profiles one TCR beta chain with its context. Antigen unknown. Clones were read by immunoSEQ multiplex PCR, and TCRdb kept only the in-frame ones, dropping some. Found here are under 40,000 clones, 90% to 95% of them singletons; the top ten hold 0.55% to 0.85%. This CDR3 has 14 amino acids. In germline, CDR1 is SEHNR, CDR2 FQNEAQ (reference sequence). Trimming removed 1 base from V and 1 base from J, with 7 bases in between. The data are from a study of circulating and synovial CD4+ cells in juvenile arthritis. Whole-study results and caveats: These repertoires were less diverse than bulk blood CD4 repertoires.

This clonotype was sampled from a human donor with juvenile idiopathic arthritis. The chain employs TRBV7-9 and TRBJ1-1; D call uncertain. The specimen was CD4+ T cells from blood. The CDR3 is CASSLGPGNTEAFF. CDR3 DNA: TGTGCCAGCAGCTTAGGCCCAGGGAACACTGAAGCTTTCTTT.